A single sample is the source of the 32 T cell receptor beta chains below, sequenced in a study of CD8 T cells in Susac syndrome. With random hexamers, about 0.5 to 1 ug RNA was reverse transcribed. TCRdb independently ran MiXCR on the immunoSEQ multiplex PCR reads; one entry per CDR3 protein. The data show about 440,000 distinct CDR3 sequences, with around 85% seen just once and about 0.12% held by the top ten. Sequenced: CD8+ T cells from PBMCs. The receptor source for this set is a human donor with multiple sclerosis.

This sequence joins TRBV4-1 and TRBJ2-2; 8 bases are a match to TRBD2. Unmatched junction bases numbered 2, after V lost 8 bases and J lost 6 bases. Germline V gene sequence: CDR1 MGHRA, CDR2 YSYEKL. The CDR3 runs to 12 residues. CDR3 DNA: TGCGCCAGCGTTAGCGGGGCCGGGGAGCTGTTTTTT. The encoded protein is CASVSGAGELFF.

The chain links TRBV27 to TRBJ2-7; 8 bases align to TRBD1. Germline V gene data show CDR1 as MNHEY and CDR2 as SMNVEV (reference sequence). This CDR3 has 15 residues. Trimming took 10 bases from V and 3 from J; bases not matched to a gene: 14. The CDR3 bases are TGTGCCACCACAACTTCGGCAGGGGGCAGCTACGAGCAGTACTTC. It codes for CATTTSAGGSYEQYF.

The rearrangement joins TRBV4-1 to TRBJ2-1; TRBD1 might be the D (6 bases). V was pared by 4 bases and J by 9 bases, with 13 bases between. This CDR3 is built from 13 residues. Germline CDR1 MGHRA, CDR2 YSYEKL. The CDR3: CASSPNRASEQFF. CDR3 DNA sequence: TGCGCCAGCAGCCCAAACAGGGCAAGTGAGCAGTTCTTC.

The gene calls are TRBV6-5 and TRBJ1-4; D gene uncertain. This CDR3 comprises 13 residues. In germline, CDR1 is MNHEY, CDR2 SVGAGI. V lost 4 bases and J 7 bases, leaving 10 bases between the germline ends. CDR3 DNA sequence: TGTGCCAGCAGTTTGGTCCTGGGTGAAAAACTGTTTTTT. Encoded protein: CASSLVLGEKLFF.

The chain is built from TRBV29-1 and TRBJ2-5; D is ambiguous. CDR1 and CDR2 (germline): SQVTM, ANQGSEA. V lost 0 bases, J lost 5 bases, and 10 bases lay in between. The CDR3 has 13 residues. CDR3 in DNA: TGCAGCGTTGAAGATCGGTTCCGGGAGACCCAGTACTTC. Its translation is CSVEDRFRETQYF.

J is TRBJ2-1 and V is TRBV9; possibly TRBD2 for D (7 bases). V was cut by 3 bases and J by 4 bases, with 14 bases left in between. CDR1 and CDR2 (germline): SGDLS, YYNGEE. This CDR3 is built from 15 residues. CDR3 protein: CASSDRGGQYNEQFF. In nucleotides, the CDR3 is TGTGCCAGCAGCGATAGGGGGGGCCAATACAATGAGCAGTTCTTC.

The J gene is TRBJ2-2, the V gene TRBV9; D unclear. The CDR3 has 13 amino acids. Trimming left V 0 bases short and J 6 bases short, with 6 bases between. Germline CDR1 is SGDLS and CDR2 is YYNGEE. CDR3: CASSVDEPGELFF. For the CDR3, the DNA is TGTGCCAGCAGCGTAGATGAACCCGGGGAGCTGTTTTTT.

The chain links TRBV7-9 to TRBJ1-1; D gene uncertain. The CDR3 loop spans 16 amino acids. Germline V gene sequence: CDR1 SEHNR, CDR2 FQNEAQ (reference sequence). The V end lost 5 bases, the J end lost 10 bases, and 26 bases lay between the germline ends. DNA for the CDR3: TGTGCCAGCAGCCCTTTATTGGACTCGTCAATGGAGACAGCTTTCTTT. Amino acids: CASSPLLDSSMETAFF.

This clonotype appeared a few times. The chain joins TRBV27 to TRBJ2-5, with no clear D. V dropped 6 bases and J dropped 0 bases, with 14 bases sitting between them. The CDR3 length is 15 residues. Germline V gives CDR1 MNHEY, CDR2 SMNVEV (reference sequence). CDR3 sequence reads: CASSPSPVYQETQYF. The CDR3 DNA reads TGTGCCAGCAGCCCCAGCCCCGTATACCAAGAGACCCAGTACTTC.

V and J are TRBV19 and TRBJ1-2; tentatively, D is TRBD1 (6 bases). The germline CDR1 and CDR2 sequences are LNHDA and SQIVND (reference sequence). Deletions cut 6 bases from V and 1 base from J, with 30 bases between. This CDR3 spans 20 amino acids. CDR3 in DNA: TGTGCCAGTAGACCCCCCCTTCAGGGATACAGGGAACGACTTAACTATGGCTACACCTTC. Translating it yields CASRPPLQGYRERLNYGYTF.

This clonotype was detected once. The chain carries TRBV27 and TRBJ2-7; 9 bases fit TRBD1. After removal of 3 bases from V and 6 bases from J, the junction contained 6 bases not matched to a gene. Per germline, CDR1 MNHEY and CDR2 SMNVEV (reference sequence). The CDR3 is made up of 14 amino acids. CDR3 in DNA: TGTGCCAGCAGTTTGCTGGGACAGGGAGCCGAGCAGTACTTC. Translated: CASSLLGQGAEQYF.

The J gene is TRBJ2-7, the V gene TRBV29-1; the match to TRBD1 covers 7 bases. V trimming: 0 bases; J trimming: 0 bases; junction bases outside the gene matches: 5. This CDR3 region has 15 residues. Per the germline V gene, CDR1 is SQVTM and CDR2 is ANQGSEA. Here the CDR3 reads CSVEEGGRDSYEQYF. The DNA of the CDR3 is TGCAGCGTTGAAGAAGGGGGCCGAGACTCCTACGAGCAGTACTTC.

CDR3 sequence reads: CAWETTTGNGYTF. In nucleotides, the CDR3 is TGTGCCTGGGAAACCACAACAGGGAATGGCTACACCTTC. V usage is TRBV30 and J usage is TRBJ1-2; a possible D gene is TRBD1 (6 bases). With 5 bases removed from V and 6 bases from J, the gap between germline ends came to 16 bases. This CDR3 comprises 13 residues. CDR1 and CDR2 from the germline V gene are GTSNPN and SVGIG (reference sequence).

The chain joins TRBV5-4 to TRBJ1-2, with D perhaps matching TRBD1 (5 bases). The CDR3 spans 14 residues. Between the trimmed V and J ends, which lost 4 bases and 1 base, there was a span of 11 bases. The germline gives CDR1 SGHNT, CDR2 YYREEE (reference sequence). As DNA, the CDR3 is TGTGCCAGCAGCCCCGCGGGGGGTAACTATGGCTACACCTTC. It encodes CASSPAGGNYGYTF. The full variable domain, rest sourced from reference TRBV5-4 and TRBJ1-2, is ETGVTQSPTHLIKTRGQQVTLRCSSQSGHNTVSWYQQALGQGPQFIFQYYREEENGRGNFPPRFSGLQFPNYSSELNVNALELDDSALYLCASSPAGGNYGYTFGSGTRLTVV.

In regard to this clonotype: The junction does not match germline at one end; this may be a read error. The V gene is TRBV6-6, the J gene TRBJ1-1; D gene uncertain. In germline, CDR1 is MNHNY, CDR2 SVGAGI (reference sequence). This CDR3 has 13 amino acids. The CDR3 loop is CASRYWRDTEAFF. For the CDR3, the DNA is TGTGCCAGCAGGTACTGGAGAGACACTGAAGCTTTCTTT.

V gene TRBV6-5 combines with J gene TRBJ1-1; D may be TRBD1 (5 bases). The CDR3 has 14 amino acids. CDR1 and CDR2 (germline): MNHEY, SVGAGI. V gave up 7 bases and J gave up 1 base, with 13 bases separating them. CDR3 sequence: CASNEGLGNTEAFF. DNA for the CDR3: TGTGCCAGCAACGAGGGACTTGGGAACACTGAAGCTTTCTTT.

The gene calls are TRBV29-1 and TRBJ1-2; 12 nucleotides line up with TRBD1. Germline CDR1 is SQVTM and CDR2 is ANQGSEA. V lost 5 bases to trimming and J lost 5 bases; unmatched junction nucleotides: 3. This CDR3 region has 13 residues. CDR3 protein: CSVPGQGAYGYTF. The CDR3 DNA sequence: TGCAGCGTTCCGGGACAGGGGGCTTATGGCTACACCTTC. Full variable domain (rest looked up from reference TRBV29-1 and TRBJ1-2): SAVISQKPSRDICQRGTSLTIQCQVDSQVTMMFWYRQQPGQSLTLIATANQGSEATYESGFVIDKFPISRPNLTFSTLTVSNMSPEDSSIYLCSVPGQGAYGYTFGSGTRLTVV.

The chain joins TRBV20-1 to TRBJ2-7; D may correspond to TRBD1 or TRBD2 (6 bases each). Trimming removed 4 bases at V and 2 bases at J, with 24 bases between. The CDR3 is 17 residues long. Looked up from germline, CDR1 is DFQATT and CDR2 is SNEGSKA (reference sequence). Here the CDR3 DNA reads TGCAGTGCTATGAATAGAGGGGGGAGTCGATCGGCCTACGAGCAGTACTTC. Translating it yields CSAMNRGGSRSAYEQYF.

The genes are TRBV4-1 and TRBJ2-2, with D perhaps TRBD1 (5 bases). Looked up from germline, CDR1 is MGHRA and CDR2 is YSYEKL. V dropped 0 bases and J dropped 6 bases, with 14 bases sitting between them. The CDR3 loop spans 16 amino acids. As DNA, the CDR3 is TGCGCCAGCAGCCAAGACGAAAGGGGCCCCCCCGGGGAGCTGTTTTTT. Translating it yields CASSQDERGPPGELFF.

The gene calls are TRBV12-3 or TRBV12-4 and TRBJ1-2; D perhaps matches TRBD1 (6 bases). This CDR3 spans 14 amino acids. With 3 bases removed from V and 3 bases from J, the gap between germline ends came to 11 bases. This chain's CDR3 is CASSLRGIDYGYTF. The CDR3 DNA reads TGTGCCAGCAGTTTGAGGGGGATCGACTATGGCTACACCTTC.

The chain employs TRBV7-9 and TRBJ2-7; D may match TRBD1 or TRBD2 (5 bases each). The CDR3 spans 15 residues. V was shortened by 5 bases and J by 0 bases, with 14 bases between the two germline ends. Looked up from germline, CDR1 is SEHNR and CDR2 is FQNEAQ (reference sequence). The CDR3 DNA reads as TGTGCCAGCAGCAGGGACGGGACCTACTCCTACGAGCAGTACTTC. Protein sequence: CASSRDGTYSYEQYF. The full variable domain, rest sourced from reference TRBV7-9 and TRBJ2-7, is DTGVSQNPRHKITKRGQNVTFRCDPISEHNRLYWYRQTLGQGPEFLTYFQNEAQLEKSRLLSDRFSAERPKGSFSTLEIQRTEQGDSAMYLCASSRDGTYSYEQYFGPGTRLTVT.

The chain combines TRBV5-5 with TRBJ1-1; D remains ambiguous. CDR1 is SGHKS and CDR2 is YYEKEE in the germline V gene (reference sequence). The V end lost 2 bases, the J end lost 8 bases, and 13 bases lay between the germline ends. The CDR3 length is 13 residues. Written as DNA, the CDR3 is TGTGCCAGCAGCTTACGCGGCAGCGGCGAAGCTTTCTTT. Amino acids: CASSLRGSGEAFF.

The sample holds one count of this clonotype. The chain joins TRBV20-1 to TRBJ2-2, with 7 bases identical to TRBD2. The length of the CDR3 is 15 residues. V lost 4 bases and J lost 2; bases outside the gene matches: 7. Looked up from germline, CDR1 is DFQATT and CDR2 is SNEGSKA (reference sequence). The CDR3 protein is CSAINLADNTGELFF. CDR3 bases: TGCAGTGCTATTAACCTAGCGGATAACACCGGGGAGCTGTTTTTT.

The J gene is TRBJ1-2, the V gene TRBV2; D is ambiguous. Germline V gives CDR1 SNHLY, CDR2 FYNNEI. The ends were cut back, 6 bases at V and 0 bases at J, with 17 bases in the middle. This CDR3 is built from 16 residues. The CDR3 region has the DNA TGTGCCAGCAGGGCGGTGCCATACGATCCTAACTATGGCTACACCTTC. It yields the protein CASRAVPYDPNYGYTF.

The rearrangement links TRBV5-1 to TRBJ1-2; D gene ambiguous. The V gene lost 0 bases and the J gene lost 8 bases, with 11 bases spanning the gap. The CDR3 has 13 amino acids. Germline-derived CDR1 and CDR2 are SGHRS and YFSETQ. The CDR3, as DNA: TGCGCCAGCAGCTTGGAAGGGATTGAGGGCTACACCTTC. Its protein is CASSLEGIEGYTF.

The chain joins TRBV4-1 to TRBJ2-1, with 10 bases identical to TRBD1. Germline V gives CDR1 MGHRA, CDR2 YSYEKL. V shed 2 bases, J shed 8 bases, and the junction held 6 bases outside the gene matches. This CDR3 contains 15 residues. CDR3 DNA: TGCGCCAGCAGCCAAACTTCGACAGGGGGCGATGAGCAGTTCTTC. Translation gives CASSQTSTGGDEQFF.

The chain links TRBV6-1 to TRBJ2-1; D unclear. From germline, CDR1 is MNHNS and CDR2 SASEGT. CDR3 size: 13 residues. Trimming shortened V by 4 bases and J by 12 bases, and 16 bases separated the two germline ends. CDR3 sequence: CASSAVLAAGQFF. The CDR3 DNA reads as TGTGCCAGCAGTGCCGTTCTGGCGGCTGGGCAGTTCTTC.

This rearrangement joins TRBV28 to TRBJ2-7; D is possibly TRBD1 (5 bases). Germline lookup yields CDR1 MDHEN and CDR2 SYDVKM. This CDR3 is built from 14 residues. V was pared by 2 bases and J by 3 bases, with 11 bases between. The CDR3 loop is CASSLQGPNYEQYF. The CDR3 DNA follows: TGTGCCAGCAGTTTACAGGGTCCCAACTACGAGCAGTACTTC.

The CDR3 reads CASSQDSRDLGEQFF. The CDR3 DNA sequence: TGTGCCAGCAGCCAAGATTCGCGGGACTTAGGCGAGCAGTTCTTC. The chain carries TRBV3-1 and TRBJ2-1; tentative D call: TRBD2 (6 bases). The CDR3 is 15 amino acids. V lost 0 bases to trimming and J lost 10 bases, with 16 bases between them. Looked up from germline, CDR1 is LGHDT and CDR2 is YNNKEL (reference sequence).

The genes are TRBV27 and TRBJ2-7; 9 nucleotides agree with TRBD2. V lost 5 bases and J lost 3; bases outside the gene matches: 8. The germline V gene encodes CDR1 MNHEY and CDR2 SMNVEV (reference sequence). The CDR3 length is 15 residues. The chain's CDR3 is CASSVAGANFYEQYF. CDR3 nucleotides: TGTGCCAGCAGTGTAGCGGGGGCCAATTTCTACGAGCAGTACTTC.

The CDR3: CASSWGLAGVQETQYF. The DNA for the CDR3 is TGTGCCAGCAGTTGGGGGCTAGCGGGGGTCCAAGAGACCCAGTACTTC. The rearrangement links TRBV27 to TRBJ2-5, with TRBD2 matching 10 bases. Germline V CDR1 and CDR2: MNHEY, SMNVEV (reference sequence). Germline trimming cut 4 bases from V and 1 base from J; bases unmatched to any gene: 6. The CDR3 sequence is 16 residues long.

V is TRBV19 and J is TRBJ2-4; 8 nucleotides agree with TRBD1. Per the germline V gene, CDR1 is LNHDA and CDR2 is SQIVND (reference sequence). The CDR3 has 12 amino acids. The V segment lost 6 bases and the J segment 15 bases; nucleotides outside the gene matches: 10. This CDR3 reads CASSIGTGTGYF. The DNA of the CDR3 is TGTGCCAGTAGCATTGGGACCGGGACAGGGTACTTC.